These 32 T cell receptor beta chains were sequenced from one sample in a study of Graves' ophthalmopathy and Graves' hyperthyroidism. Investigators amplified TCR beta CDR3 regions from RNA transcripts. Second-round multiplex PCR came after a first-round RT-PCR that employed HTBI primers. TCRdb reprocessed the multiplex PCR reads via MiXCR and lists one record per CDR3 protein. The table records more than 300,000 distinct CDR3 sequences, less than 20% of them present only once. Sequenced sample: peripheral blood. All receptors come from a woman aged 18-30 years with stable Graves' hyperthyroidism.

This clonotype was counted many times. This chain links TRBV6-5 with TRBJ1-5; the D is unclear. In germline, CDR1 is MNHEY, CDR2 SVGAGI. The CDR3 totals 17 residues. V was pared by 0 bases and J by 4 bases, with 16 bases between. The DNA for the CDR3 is TGTGCCAGCAGTTACTCCTTACGGGCCGTCGGGAATCAGCCCCAGCATTTT. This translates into CASSYSLRAVGNQPQHF.

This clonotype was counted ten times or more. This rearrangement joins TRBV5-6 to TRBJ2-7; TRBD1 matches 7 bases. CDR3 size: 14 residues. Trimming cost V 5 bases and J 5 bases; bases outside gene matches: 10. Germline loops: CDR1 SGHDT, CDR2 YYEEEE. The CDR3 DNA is TGTGCCAGCAGACTTGAGGGGGCCCCAAACGAGCAGTACTTC. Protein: CASRLEGAPNEQYF. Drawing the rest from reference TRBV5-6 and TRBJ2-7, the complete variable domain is DAGVTQSPTHLIKTRGQQVTLRCSPKSGHDTVSWYQQALGQGPQFIFQYYEEEERQRGNFPDRFSGHQFPNYSSELNVNALLLGDSALYLCASRLEGAPNEQYFGPGTRLTVT.

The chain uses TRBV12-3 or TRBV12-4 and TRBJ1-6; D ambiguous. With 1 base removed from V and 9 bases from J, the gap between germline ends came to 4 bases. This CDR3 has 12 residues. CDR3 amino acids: CASSLGASPLHF. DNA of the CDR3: TGTGCCAGCAGTTTAGGTGCTTCACCCCTCCACTTT.

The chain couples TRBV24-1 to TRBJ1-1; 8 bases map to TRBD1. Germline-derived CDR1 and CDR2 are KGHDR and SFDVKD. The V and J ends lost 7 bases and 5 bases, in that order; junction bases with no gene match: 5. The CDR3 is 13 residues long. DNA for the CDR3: TGTGCCACCAGCCCAGGGGGCCGAACTGAAGCTTTCTTT. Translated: CATSPGGRTEAFF.

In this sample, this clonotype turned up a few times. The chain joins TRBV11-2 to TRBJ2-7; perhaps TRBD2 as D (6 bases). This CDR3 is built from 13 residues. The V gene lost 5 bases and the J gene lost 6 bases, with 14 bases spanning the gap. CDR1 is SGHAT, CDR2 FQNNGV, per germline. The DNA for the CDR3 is TGTGCCAGCAGCCCCGGGACTCTATTCGAGCAGTACTTC. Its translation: CASSPGTLFEQYF.

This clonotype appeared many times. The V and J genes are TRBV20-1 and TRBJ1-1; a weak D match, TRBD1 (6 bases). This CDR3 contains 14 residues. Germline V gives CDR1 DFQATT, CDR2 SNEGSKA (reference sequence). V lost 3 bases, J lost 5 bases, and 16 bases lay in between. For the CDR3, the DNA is TGCAGTGCTAGGGAGTGGGGGGCAGGTACTGAAGCTTTCTTT. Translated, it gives CSAREWGAGTEAFF.

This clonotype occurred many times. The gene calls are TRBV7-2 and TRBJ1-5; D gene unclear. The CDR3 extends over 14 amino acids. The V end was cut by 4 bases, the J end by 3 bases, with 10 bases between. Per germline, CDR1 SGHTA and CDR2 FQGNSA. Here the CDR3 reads CASSSGLYNQPQHF. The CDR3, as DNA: TGTGCCAGCAGCTCCGGACTGTACAATCAGCCCCAGCATTTT. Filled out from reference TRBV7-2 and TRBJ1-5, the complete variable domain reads GAGVSQSPSNKVTEKGKDVELRCDPISGHTALYWYRQSLGQGLEFLIYFQGNSAPDKSGLPSDRFSAERTGGSVSTLTIQRTQQEDSAVYLCASSSGLYNQPQHFGDGTRLSIL.

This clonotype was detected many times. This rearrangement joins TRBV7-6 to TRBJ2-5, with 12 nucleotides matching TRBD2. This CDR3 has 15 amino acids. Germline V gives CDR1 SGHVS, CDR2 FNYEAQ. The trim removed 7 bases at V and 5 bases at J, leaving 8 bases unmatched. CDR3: CASTPWTSGVETQYF. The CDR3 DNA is TGTGCCAGCACGCCGTGGACTAGCGGGGTTGAGACCCAGTACTTC.

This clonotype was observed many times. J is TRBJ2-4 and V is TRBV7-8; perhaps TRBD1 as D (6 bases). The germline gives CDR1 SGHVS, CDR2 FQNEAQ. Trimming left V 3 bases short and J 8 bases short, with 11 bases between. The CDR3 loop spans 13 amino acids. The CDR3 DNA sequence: TGTGCCAGCAGCTTGGCAGGGGCGGACATTCAGTACTTC. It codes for CASSLAGADIQYF.

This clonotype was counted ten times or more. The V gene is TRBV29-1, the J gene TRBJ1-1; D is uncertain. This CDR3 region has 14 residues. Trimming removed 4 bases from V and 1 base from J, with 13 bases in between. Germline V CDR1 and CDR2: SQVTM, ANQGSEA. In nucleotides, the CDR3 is TGCAGCGTTGGGGGTACCTGGGGGAACACTGAAGCTTTCTTT. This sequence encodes CSVGGTWGNTEAFF. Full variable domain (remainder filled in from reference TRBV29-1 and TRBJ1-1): SAVISQKPSRDICQRGTSLTIQCQVDSQVTMMFWYRQQPGQSLTLIATANQGSEATYESGFVIDKFPISRPNLTFSTLTVSNMSPEDSSIYLCSVGGTWGNTEAFFGQGTRLTVV.

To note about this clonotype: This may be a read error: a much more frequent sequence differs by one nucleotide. The CDR3 DNA reads as TGTGCCAGCAGCCCGACAGGGCCCACCAGGGAGCTGTTTTTT. Its protein product is CASSPTGPTRELFF. The chain combines TRBV7-9 with TRBJ2-2; TRBD1 matches 7 bases. CDR3 length equals 14 residues. Germline CDR1 reads SEHNR; CDR2 reads FQNEAQ (reference sequence). The full variable domain, with the rest looked up from reference TRBV7-9 and TRBJ2-2, is DTGVSQNPRHKITKRGQNVTFRCDPISEHNRLYWYRQTLGQGPEFLTYFQNEAQLEKSRLLSDRFSAERPKGSFSTLEIQRTEQGDSAMYLCASSPTGPTRELFFGEGSRLTVL.

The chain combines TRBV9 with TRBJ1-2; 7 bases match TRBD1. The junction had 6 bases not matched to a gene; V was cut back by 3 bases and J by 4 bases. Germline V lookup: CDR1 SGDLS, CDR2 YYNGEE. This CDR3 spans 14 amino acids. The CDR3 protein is CASSATGTPYGYTF. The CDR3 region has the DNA TGTGCCAGCAGCGCGACAGGGACCCCCTATGGCTACACCTTC.

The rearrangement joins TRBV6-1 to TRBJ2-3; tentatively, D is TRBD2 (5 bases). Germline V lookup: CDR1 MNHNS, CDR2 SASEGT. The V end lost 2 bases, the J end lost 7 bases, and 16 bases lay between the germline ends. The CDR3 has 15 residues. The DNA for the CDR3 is TGTGCCAGCAGTGAAAGGCGGGCCGAGGTGAATACGCAGTATTTT. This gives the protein CASSERRAEVNTQYF.

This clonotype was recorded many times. The CDR3 DNA reads TGTGCCAGCAGCGCACCCACAGGGAACACTGAAGCTTTCTTT. Protein product: CASSAPTGNTEAFF. This sequence joins TRBV2 and TRBJ1-1, with D perhaps matching TRBD1 (5 bases). The germline CDR1 and CDR2 sequences are SNHLY and FYNNEI. Trimming took off 6 bases at V and 1 base at J, with 12 bases between the two ends. The CDR3 consists of 14 residues.

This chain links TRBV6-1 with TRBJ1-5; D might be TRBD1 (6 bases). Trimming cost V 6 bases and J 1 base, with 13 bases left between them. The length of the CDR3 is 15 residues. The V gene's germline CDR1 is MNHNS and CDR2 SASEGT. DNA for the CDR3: TGTGCCAGCAGCCCGGACAGTTTGAGCAATCAGCCCCAGCATTTT. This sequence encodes CASSPDSLSNQPQHF.

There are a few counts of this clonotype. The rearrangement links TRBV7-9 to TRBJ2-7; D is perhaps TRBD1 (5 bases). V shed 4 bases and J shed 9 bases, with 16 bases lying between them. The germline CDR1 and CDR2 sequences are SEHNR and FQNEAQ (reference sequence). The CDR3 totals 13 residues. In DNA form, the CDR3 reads TGTGCCAGCAGCTCCAGTCCGGCCCAGGGGCAGTACTTC. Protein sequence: CASSSSPAQGQYF.

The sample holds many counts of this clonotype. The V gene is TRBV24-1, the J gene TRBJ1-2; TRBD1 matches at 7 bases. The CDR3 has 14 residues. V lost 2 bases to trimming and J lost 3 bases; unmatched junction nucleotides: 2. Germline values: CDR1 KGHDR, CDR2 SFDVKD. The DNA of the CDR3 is TGTGCCACCAGTGATTCCGACAGGGACTATGGCTACACCTTC. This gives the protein CATSDSDRDYGYTF.

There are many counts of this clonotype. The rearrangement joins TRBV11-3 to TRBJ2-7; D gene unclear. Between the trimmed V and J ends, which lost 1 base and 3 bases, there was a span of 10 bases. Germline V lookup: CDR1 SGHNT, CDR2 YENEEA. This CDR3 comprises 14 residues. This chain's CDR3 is CASSLVPGVYEQYF. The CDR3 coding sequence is TGTGCCAGCAGCTTAGTTCCTGGTGTCTACGAGCAGTACTTC.

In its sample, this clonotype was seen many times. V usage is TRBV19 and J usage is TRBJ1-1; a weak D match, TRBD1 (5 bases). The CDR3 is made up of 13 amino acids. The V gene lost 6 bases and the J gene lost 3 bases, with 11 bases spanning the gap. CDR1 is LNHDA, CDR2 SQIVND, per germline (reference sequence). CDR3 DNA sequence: TGTGCCAGTAGCAGATGGGGGGACACTGAAGCTTTCTTT. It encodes CASSRWGDTEAFF.

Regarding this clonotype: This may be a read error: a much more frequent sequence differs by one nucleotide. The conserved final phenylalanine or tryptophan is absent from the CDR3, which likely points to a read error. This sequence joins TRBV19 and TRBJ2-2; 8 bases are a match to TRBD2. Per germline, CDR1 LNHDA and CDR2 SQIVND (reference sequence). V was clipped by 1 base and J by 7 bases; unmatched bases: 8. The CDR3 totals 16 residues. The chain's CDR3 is CASSIAGGWKNGELFL. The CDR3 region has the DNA TGTGCCAGTAGTATAGCGGGAGGGTGGAAAAACGGGGAGCTGTTTTTG.

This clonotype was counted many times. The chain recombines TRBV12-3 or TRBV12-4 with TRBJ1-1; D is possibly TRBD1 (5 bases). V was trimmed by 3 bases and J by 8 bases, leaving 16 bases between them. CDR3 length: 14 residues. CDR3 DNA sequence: TGTGCCAGCAGTTTTCCCGCACGGGGGTCGGAAGCTTTCTTT. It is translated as CASSFPARGSEAFF.

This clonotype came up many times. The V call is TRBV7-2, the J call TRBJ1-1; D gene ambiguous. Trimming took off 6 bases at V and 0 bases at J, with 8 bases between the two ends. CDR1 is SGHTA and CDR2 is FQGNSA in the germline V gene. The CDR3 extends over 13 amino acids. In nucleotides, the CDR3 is TGTGCCAGCAGTGTTCAGATGAACACTGAAGCTTTCTTT. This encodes CASSVQMNTEAFF.

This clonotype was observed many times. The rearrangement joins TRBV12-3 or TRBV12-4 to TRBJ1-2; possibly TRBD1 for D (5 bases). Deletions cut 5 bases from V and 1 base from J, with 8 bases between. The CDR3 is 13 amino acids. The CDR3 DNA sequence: TGTGCCAGCAGTCCCAGGGATAACTATGGCTACACCTTC. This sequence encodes CASSPRDNYGYTF.

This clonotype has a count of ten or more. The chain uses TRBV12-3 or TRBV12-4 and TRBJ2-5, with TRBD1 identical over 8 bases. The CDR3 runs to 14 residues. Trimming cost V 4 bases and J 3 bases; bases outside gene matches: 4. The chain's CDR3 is CASSSQGAEETQYF. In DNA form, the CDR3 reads TGTGCCAGCAGTTCTCAGGGGGCGGAAGAGACCCAGTACTTC.

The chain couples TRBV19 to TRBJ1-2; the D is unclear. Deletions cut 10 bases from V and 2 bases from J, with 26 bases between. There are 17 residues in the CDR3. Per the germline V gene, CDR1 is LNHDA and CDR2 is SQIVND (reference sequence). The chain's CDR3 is CATSPPPGRAQNYGYTF. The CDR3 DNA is TGTGCCACTTCCCCTCCGCCGGGCAGAGCCCAGAACTATGGCTACACCTTC.

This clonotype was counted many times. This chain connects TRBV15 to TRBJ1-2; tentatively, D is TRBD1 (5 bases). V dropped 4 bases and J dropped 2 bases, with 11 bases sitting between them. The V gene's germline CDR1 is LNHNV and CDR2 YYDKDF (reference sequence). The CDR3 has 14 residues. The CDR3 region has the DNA TGTGCCACCAGCATGATGGGGGTCAACTATGGCTACACCTTC. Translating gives CATSMMGVNYGYTF.

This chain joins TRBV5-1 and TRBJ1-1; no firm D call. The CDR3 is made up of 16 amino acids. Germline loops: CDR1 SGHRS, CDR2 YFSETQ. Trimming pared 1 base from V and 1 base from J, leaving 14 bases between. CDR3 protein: CASSLSHGEGNTEAFF. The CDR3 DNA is TGCGCCAGCAGCTTGTCTCACGGGGAGGGGAACACTGAAGCTTTCTTT.

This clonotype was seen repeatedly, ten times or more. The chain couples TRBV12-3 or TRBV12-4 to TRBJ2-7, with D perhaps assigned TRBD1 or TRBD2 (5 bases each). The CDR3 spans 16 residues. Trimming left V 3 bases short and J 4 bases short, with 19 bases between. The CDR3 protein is CASSFGYEGLEYEQYF. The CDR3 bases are TGTGCCAGCAGTTTTGGTTACGAGGGGTTAGAGTACGAGCAGTACTTC.

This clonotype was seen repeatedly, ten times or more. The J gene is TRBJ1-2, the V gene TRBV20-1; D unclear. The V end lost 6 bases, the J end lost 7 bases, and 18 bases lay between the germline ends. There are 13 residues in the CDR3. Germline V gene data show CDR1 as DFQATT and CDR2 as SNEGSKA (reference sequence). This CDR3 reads CSAQKGNIVGYTF. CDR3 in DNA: TGCAGTGCCCAAAAAGGAAATATCGTTGGCTACACCTTC.

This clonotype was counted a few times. The CDR3 nucleotides are TGTGCCAGCGAGAGTCTCGGAGGGTACTATGGCTACACCTTC. Protein: CASESLGGYYGYTF. The chain combines TRBV5-5 with TRBJ1-2; D uncertain. V gave up 7 bases and J gave up 3 bases, with 16 bases separating them. The CDR3 spans 14 residues. Germline values: CDR1 SGHKS, CDR2 YYEKEE (reference sequence).

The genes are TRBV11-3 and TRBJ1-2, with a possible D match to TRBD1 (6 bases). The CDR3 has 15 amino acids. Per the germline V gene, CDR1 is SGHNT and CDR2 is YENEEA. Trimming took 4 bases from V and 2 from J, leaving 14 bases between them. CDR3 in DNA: TGTGCCAGCAGCTCCAGACAGGTCTTAAACTATGGCTACACCTTC. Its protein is CASSSRQVLNYGYTF.

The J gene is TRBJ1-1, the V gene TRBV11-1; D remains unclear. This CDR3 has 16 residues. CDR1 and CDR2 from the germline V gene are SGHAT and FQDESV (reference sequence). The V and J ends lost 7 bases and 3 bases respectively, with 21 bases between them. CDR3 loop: CASTLTKHPGDTEAFF. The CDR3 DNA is TGTGCCAGCACCCTCACAAAGCATCCAGGAGACACTGAAGCTTTCTTT.